The following is a TCR beta chain sequence with its context. Its antigen remains unidentified. No base quality information exists; no much larger clone differs at one position. The data originate from a study of follicular helper T cells after annual influenza vaccination listed by TCRdb under 2017. In the study overall: After each seasonal influenza vaccination, blood samples were collected on days 0, 7 and 28. To study recall of cTfh clones, some subjects were followed through successive annual vaccinations in the 2013-2014, 2014-2015 and 2015-2016 seasons. Multi-year samples were available from six subjects, with four subjects covering two vaccination seasons and two subjects covering three seasons. The 2013-2014 samples were cryopreserved, while the 2015 samples were processed right after collection. One week after vaccination, a second recruited cohort of roughly 12 subjects (Table S1) displayed a similar ICOS+CD38+ cTfh response. Broader findings and caveats from the paper: ICOS+CD38+ cTfh clonality correlated with the frequency of that population, and its change correlated with the change in circulating plasmablast frequency. Successive annual vaccinations recalled a recurrent oligoclonal ICOS+CD38+ cTfh response that contained tetramer and AIM influenza-specific clonotypes. Because only about 8.5-20% of the analyzed cells gave productive TCRB sequences, there was no way to sample rare clonotypes. Day 7 ICOS+CD38+ clones were most often found later in ICOS-CD38- cTfh, suggesting that subset may serve as a memory reservoir.

The library was made by the immunoSEQ multiplex PCR assay. Adaptive Biotechnologies handled the TCRB amplification, library preparation, sequencing and preliminary bioinformatics at Survey level resolution. For TCRB sequencing, genomic DNA from sorted cTfh populations was amplified by multiplex PCR. Regarding the original processing steps: Clonality was calculated in R as 1 minus normalized Shannon entropy, and the Gini index was calculated with the R package ineq. Overlap score was defined as the summed counts of shared sequences divided by the total counts of all sequences in both compared samples. The significance of shared clonotypes was tested with Fisher's exact test, assuming a theoretical repertoire of 10^7 TCRB sequences. TCRdb limited this immuneACCESS table to in-frame rearrangements with V and J called. A share of clones is missing; checked studies link under half to unresolved V genes, and the rest is unexplained. V and J calls and clone size are as listed in that table; D and trimming were resolved from the DNA. In this sample the table shows 5,000 to 6,500 clones, approximately 85% of which occur a single time. 0.8% to 1.2% of the sample is held by the ten biggest clonotypes.

The meaning of the sample's time point label: 2015-2016 season, pre-vaccination. TCRB sequencing was used to follow sorted CD4 subsets from the blood of adults before and after they were given the seasonal inactivated influenza vaccine (Fluvarix). To be eligible, subjects had to be community-dwelling and could not have received an influenza vaccine during the previous 6 months. Exclusions included influenza vaccine contraindications, substance abuse, HIV/AIDS, active malignancy, immunomodulatory medication and active illness such as respiratory infection. Between about 35 and 110 mL of blood was sampled per time point. Circulating Tfh were defined as non-naive CD4+CXCR5+PD-1+ cells and sorted into ICOS+CD38+ and ICOS-CD38- fractions. PBMC were isolated using Ficoll-Paque PLUS or SepMate separation. Cell subsets were sorted from PBMC on a BD FACS Aria before DNA extraction. At the junction V is shortened by 5 bases and J by 6 bases; bases outside the gene matches: 9. CDR1 and CDR2 are read off the germline V gene (reference sequence) as LNHDA and SQIVND. From its cysteine to its phenylalanine, the CDR3 spans 15 amino acids. The only DNA kept is the CDR3, 45 bases in frame from the first base.

The sequences come from CXCR5+ CD38- circulating T follicular helper cells from blood, collected on the day of influenza vaccination. According to the study, the label for this sample's cell subset or site signals: circulating Tfh, non-naive CD4+CXCR5+PD-1+ (ICOS+CD38+ or ICOS-CD38-). The rearrangement joined TRBV19 to TRBJ2-1; 8 central bases correspond to TRBD1. The source of this sequence is an adult who received the influenza vaccine. Here the CDR3 is given as CASSHQGARGNEQFF. At the DNA level, the sequence is TGTGCCAGTAGTCATCAGGGGGCCAGGGGCAATGAGCAGTTCTTC.